This T cell receptor beta chain was identified in a study of T-cell reconstitution after alpha-beta-depleted transplantation in children. The CDR3 runs 14 residues. Germline trimming cut 6 bases from V and 8 bases from J; bases unmatched to any gene: 8. In germline, CDR1 is DFQATT, CDR2 SNEGSKA (reference sequence). A library of TCRbeta sequences, prepared with unique molecular identifiers, was generated. TCRdb analysed the PCR reads with MiXCR anew, one entry per CDR3 protein. Among fewer than 700,000 distinct CDR3 sequences listed, 10% to 15% were seen once. This clonotype was observed at least ten times. Its antigen is undetermined. Study observations and caveats: The study traced high day-60 TCRbeta diversity in some patients to surviving recipient T cells and thymic progenitors. It was newly produced T cells that mostly accounted for T-cell counts and diversity one year after transplant. Reported findings indicate that, about two months after transplant, alpha-beta T cells came from several hundred expanded clones, which were derived from non-depleted graft cells.

Specimen: PBMCs, mostly from graft donor cells, collected 360 days after TCRalphabeta/CD19-depleted stem cell transplant. The TCR originated in a male patient between 5 and 17 years old who had a stem cell transplant for acute myeloid leukemia, so the T cells may come from the graft donor. The V call is TRBV20-1, the J call TRBJ2-1, with 12 bases matching TRBD2. The CDR3 sequence is CSAPTSGSLDEQFF. Written as DNA, the CDR3 is TGCAGTGCCCCGACTAGCGGGAGTTTAGATGAGCAGTTCTTC.